The 5 T cell receptor beta chains below come from one sample, sequenced in a study of radiotherapy plus CTLA-4 blockade in lung cancer. Some clones are missing from TCRdb's copy, which holds only in-frame ones; the method was immunoSEQ multiplex PCR. The repertoire has tens of thousands of clones, 73% of them found once; the top ten carry 3.6%. The sequencing used peripheral blood, collected from a patient treated with radiotherapy plus ipilimumab. All receptors derive from a human donor with non-small cell lung cancer who had stable disease on radiotherapy plus ipilimumab.

This chain connects TRBV6-7 to TRBJ1-4; 8 nucleotides line up with TRBD1. TRBV6-7 is sorted into the ORF group, with uncertain function. V was clipped by 7 bases and J by 7 bases; unmatched bases: 17. The CDR3 runs to 17 residues. CDR3 amino acids: CASKSRGTGYMGEKLFF. CDR3 coding DNA: TGTGCCAGCAAATCCCGGGGGACAGGTTATATGGGTGAAAAACTGTTTTTT.

V gene TRBV11-3 combines with J gene TRBJ2-5; 7 bases are a match to TRBD1. CDR1 and CDR2 (germline): SGHNT, YENEEA. V dropped 5 bases and J dropped 11; count of bases not matched to a gene: 11. The CDR3 extends over 13 amino acids. The DNA of the CDR3 is TGTGCCAGCAGCCCATGGACAGGTCTGGAGCAGTACTTC. This sequence encodes CASSPWTGLEQYF.

The V gene is TRBV5-5, the J gene TRBJ2-2, with a tentative D call TRBD1 (6 bases). Trimming removed 0 bases at V and 1 base at J, with 7 bases between. CDR3 length: 15 residues. Per germline, CDR1 SGHKS and CDR2 YYEKEE (reference sequence). The CDR3 bases are TGTGCCAGCAGCTTGGGGACAGTGAACACCGGGGAGCTGTTTTTT. Translated: CASSLGTVNTGELFF.

The chain carries TRBV25-1 and TRBJ2-7; 14 nucleotides match TRBD2. The CDR3 totals 16 residues. Looked up from germline, CDR1 is MGHDK and CDR2 is SYGVNS. V gave up 5 bases and J gave up 5 bases; unmatched junction bases: 8. The DNA of the CDR3 is TGTGCCAGCAGTCCCCCCGGGACTAGCGGGAGCAACGAGCAGTACTTC. This gives the protein CASSPPGTSGSNEQYF.

This chain uses TRBV11-3 with TRBJ1-2; 7 bases agree with TRBD1. The CDR3 length is 16 residues. The ends lost 5 bases at V and 3 bases at J; junction bases unmatched: 12. Per germline, CDR1 SGHNT and CDR2 YENEEA. The CDR3 protein is CASSRQREGGDYGYTF. CDR3 in DNA: TGTGCCAGCAGCCGGCAACGGGAAGGGGGCGACTATGGCTACACCTTC.